This T cell receptor beta chain was profiled in a study of CD8 T cells in ankylosing spondylitis. Unmatched junction bases numbered 9, after V lost 7 bases and J lost 7 bases. The CDR3 length is 13 residues. TCRdb fed the 5' RACE reads into MiXCR, producing one record per CDR3 protein. The sample contains 150,000 to 200,000 distinct CDR3 sequences, about 20% of which appear only once. This clonotype was picked up many times. The rearrangement uses TRBV12-3 or TRBV12-4 and TRBJ1-1; TRBD1 agrees at 7 bases. This TCR was recovered from a male donor aged 10-30 years with ankylosing spondylitis or in good health (not recorded which). Sequencing was done on a sample of blood, either unsorted or a sorted T cell fraction (not recorded which). CDR3 amino acids: CASKTGLKSEAFF. CDR3 bases: TGTGCCAGCAAGACAGGGCTCAAGAGTGAAGCTTTCTTT.